This T cell receptor (beta chain) appears in the sequencing data of a study of blood T cells in healthy people across ages. Study-level findings and limits: It was not possible, with unsorted PBMCs, to conclusively compare naive and antigen-experienced cells. Diversity figures based on one million T cells were deemed too low.

Germline CDR1 and CDR2: DFQATT and SNEGSKA (reference sequence). CDR3 size: 11 residues. Trimming removed 4 bases from V and 8 bases from J, with 11 bases in between. Turning to this clonotype: No antigen is known for it.

Researchers isolated at least 7 million PBMCs per sample. The second PCR ran about 6 to 12 cycles with a sample-barcoded 5' primer and J-beta primers. TCRdb re-analysed the 5' RACE reads in MiXCR, keeping a single row per CDR3 protein. The sample contains about 800,000 distinct CDR3 sequences, 55% to 70% of which appear only once. The rearrangement uses TRBV20-1 and TRBJ1-2, with D unclear. The clonotype was recovered from a man aged 25 to 40 in good health. The sequenced sample consisted of blood. CDR3 sequence reads: CSATGLGGYTF. The CDR3 coding sequence is TGCAGTGCTACCGGGTTAGGGGGCTACACCTTC.